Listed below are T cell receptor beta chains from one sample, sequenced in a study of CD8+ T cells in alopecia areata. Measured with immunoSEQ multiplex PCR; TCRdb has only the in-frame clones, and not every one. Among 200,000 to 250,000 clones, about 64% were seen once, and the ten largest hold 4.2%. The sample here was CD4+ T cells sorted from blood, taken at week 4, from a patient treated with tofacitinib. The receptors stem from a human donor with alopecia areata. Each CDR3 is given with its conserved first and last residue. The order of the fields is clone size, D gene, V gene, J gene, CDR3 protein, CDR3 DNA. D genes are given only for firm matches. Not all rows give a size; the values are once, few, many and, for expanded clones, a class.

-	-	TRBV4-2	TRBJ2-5	CASSQGLEPQETQYF	TGTGCCAGCAGCCAAGGACTAGAACCACAAGAGACCCAGTACTTC
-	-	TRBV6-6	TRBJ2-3	CASSYPGKDTQYF	TGTGCCAGCAGTTACCCCGGAAAGGATACGCAGTATTTT
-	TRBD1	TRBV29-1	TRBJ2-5	CSAQGGATQETQYF	TGCAGCGCGCAAGGGGGCGCCACCCAGGAGACCCAGTACTTC
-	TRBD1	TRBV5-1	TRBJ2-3	CASSLDRGRGDTQYF	TGCGCCAGCAGCCTTGACAGGGGGCGTGGAGATACGCAGTATTTT
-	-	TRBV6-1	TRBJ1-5	CASSEMVWEGFGQPQHF	TGTGCCAGCAGTGAAATGGTTTGGGAGGGGTTCGGTCAGCCCCAGCATTTT
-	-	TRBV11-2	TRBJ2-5	CATAGLLSKQTQYF	TGTGCCACCGCGGGACTTCTATCTAAGCAGACCCAGTACTTC
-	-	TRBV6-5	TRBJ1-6	CASHRTGSGNSPLHF	TGTGCCAGCCATCGAACAGGTTCAGGAAATTCACCCCTCCACTTT
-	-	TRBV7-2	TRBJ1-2	CASSLAGNYGYTF	TGTGCCAGCAGCTTAGCCGGGAACTATGGCTACACCTTC
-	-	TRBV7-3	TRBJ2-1	CASSSQFGDEQFF	TGTGCCAGCAGCTCCCAGTTTGGGGATGAGCAGTTCTTC
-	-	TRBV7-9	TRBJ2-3	CASSLSSRPDTQYF	TGTGCCAGCAGCTTGAGCTCCCGGCCAGATACGCAGTATTTT
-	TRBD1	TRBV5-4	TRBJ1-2	CASSSGQRDYGYTF	TGTGCCAGCAGTTCGGGACAGCGAGACTATGGCTACACCTTC
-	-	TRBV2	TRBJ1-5	CASSQGGISNQPQHF	TGTGCCAGCTCCCAAGGGGGGATTAGCAATCAGCCCCAGCATTTT
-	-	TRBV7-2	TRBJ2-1	CASSLSPDSSYNEQFF	TGTGCCAGCAGCTTAAGCCCTGACAGCTCCTACAATGAGCAGTTCTTC
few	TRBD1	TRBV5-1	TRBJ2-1	CASSLGGTDNEQFF	TGCGCCAGCAGCTTGGGAGGGACAGACAATGAGCAGTTCTTC
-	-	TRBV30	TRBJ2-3	CAWSQRLADTQYF	TGTGCCTGGAGTCAGCGGCTCGCAGATACGCAGTATTTT
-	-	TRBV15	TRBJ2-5	CATSTRGAQETQYF	TGTGCCACCAGCACCCGGGGGGCTCAAGAGACCCAGTACTTC
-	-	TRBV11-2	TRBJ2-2	CASSLDSKGGELFF	TGTGCCAGCAGCTTGGATAGTAAGGGCGGGGAGCTGTTTTTT
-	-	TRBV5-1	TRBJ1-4	CASSLEGRREKLFF	TGCGCCAGCAGCTTGGAGGGGCGCCGTGAAAAACTGTTTTTT
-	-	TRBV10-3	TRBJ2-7	CASSYGSGLLSYEQYF	TGTGCCAGCAGTTACGGGTCGGGACTTTTGTCCTACGAGCAGTACTTC
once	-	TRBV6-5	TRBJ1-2	CASRTRTTGYTF	TGTGCCAGCAGGACGCGGACCACCGGCTACACCTTC
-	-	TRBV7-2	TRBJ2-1	CASSSEPGHGMYEQFF	TGTGCCAGCAGCTCAGAACCTGGACATGGAATGTATGAGCAGTTCTTC
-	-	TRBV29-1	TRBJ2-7	CSVESGVSYEQYF	TGCAGCGTTGAGTCCGGGGTCTCCTACGAGCAGTACTTC
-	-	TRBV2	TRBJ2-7	CASSERHEQYF	TGTGCCAGCAGTGAACGGCACGAGCAGTACTTC
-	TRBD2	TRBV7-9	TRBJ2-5	CASSPRLAGGEETQYF	TGTGCCAGCAGCCCACGACTAGCGGGGGGTGAAGAGACCCAGTACTTC
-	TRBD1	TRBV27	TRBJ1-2	CASSFTGGYGYTF	TGTGCCAGCAGTTTTACAGGGGGGTATGGCTACACCTTC
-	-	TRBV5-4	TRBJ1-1	CASSLEARVDTEAFF	TGTGCCAGCAGCTTGGAGGCCAGGGTGGACACTGAAGCTTTCTTT
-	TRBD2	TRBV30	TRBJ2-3	CAWKGTSGSTDTQYF	TGTGCCTGGAAAGGGACTAGCGGGTCCACAGATACGCAGTATTTT
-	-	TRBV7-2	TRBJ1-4	CASSLALDRGKLFF	TGTGCCAGCAGCTTAGCGCTAGACCGAGGAAAACTGTTTTTT
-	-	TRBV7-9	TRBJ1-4	CASSRGTNEKLFF	TGTGCCAGCAGCAGGGGGACTAATGAAAAACTGTTTTTT
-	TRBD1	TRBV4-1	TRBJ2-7	CASSARTGGNYEQYF	TGCGCCAGCAGCGCCCGGACAGGGGGCAACTACGAGCAGTACTTC